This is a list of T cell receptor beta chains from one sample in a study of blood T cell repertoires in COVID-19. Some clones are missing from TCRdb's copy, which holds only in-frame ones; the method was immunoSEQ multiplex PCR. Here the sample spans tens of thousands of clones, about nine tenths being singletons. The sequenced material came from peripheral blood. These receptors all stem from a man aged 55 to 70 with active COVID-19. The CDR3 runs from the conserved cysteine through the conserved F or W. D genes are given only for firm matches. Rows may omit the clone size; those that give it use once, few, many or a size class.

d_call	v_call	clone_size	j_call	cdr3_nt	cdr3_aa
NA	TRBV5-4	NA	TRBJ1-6	TGTGCCAGCAGCTTGAACTATTCACCCCTCCACTTT	CASSLNYSPLHF
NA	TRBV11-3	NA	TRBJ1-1	TGTGCCAGCAGCCTCGGGGGAGGGGACACTGAAGCTTTCTTT	CASSLGGGDTEAFF
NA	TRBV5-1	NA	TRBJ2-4	TGCGCCAGCAGCTTGTTGGAGGGCAGAAAAAACATTCAGTACTTC	CASSLLEGRKNIQYF
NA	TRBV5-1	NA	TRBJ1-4	TGCGCCAGCAGCTCCCTAACAACTAATGAAAAACTGTTTTTT	CASSSLTTNEKLFF
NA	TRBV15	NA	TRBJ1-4	TGTGCCACCAGAGAGCGAAGTAATGAAAAACTGTTTTTT	CATRERSNEKLFF
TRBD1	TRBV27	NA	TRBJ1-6	TGTGCCAGCAGTCCACGACCTACAGGGGGCAGTTTTCACTCACCCCTCCACTTT	CASSPRPTGGSFHSPLHF
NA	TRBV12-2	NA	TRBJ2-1	TGTGCAAGCCGGGGGGGTCGTAGGTACAATGAGCAGTTCTTC	CASRGGRRYNEQFF
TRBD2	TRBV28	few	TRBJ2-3	TGTGCCAGCAGTTTTCGTTACGGACGGGGGGTCGGAGATACGCAGTATTTT	CASSFRYGRGVGDTQYF
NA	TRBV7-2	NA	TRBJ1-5	TGTGCCAGCAGCTTAGAGGGGGTTGGTCAGCCCCAGCATTTT	CASSLEGVGQPQHF
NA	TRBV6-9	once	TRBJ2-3	TGTGCCAGCAGTCGAGCCGAGGGAGATACGCAGTATTTT	CASSRAEGDTQYF
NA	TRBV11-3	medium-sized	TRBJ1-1	TGTGCCAGCAGCTTAAACATGCGGGGGGAAGCTTTCTTT	CASSLNMRGEAFF
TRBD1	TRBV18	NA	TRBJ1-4	TGTGCCAGCTCACCAGCCGGGACAGGGGGCCTCACTAATGAAAAACTGTTTTTT	CASSPAGTGGLTNEKLFF
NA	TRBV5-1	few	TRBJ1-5	TGCGCCAGCAGCCAAGACAGTTATAGCAATCAGCCCCAGCATTTT	CASSQDSYSNQPQHF
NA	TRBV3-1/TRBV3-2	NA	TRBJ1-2	TGTGCCAGCAGCCCAACGGGTTCCTATGGCTACACCTTC	CASSPTGSYGYTF
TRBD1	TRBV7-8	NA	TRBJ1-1	TGTGCCAGCAGCCTACAACAGGGGGCGAACACTGAAGCTTTCTTT	CASSLQQGANTEAFF
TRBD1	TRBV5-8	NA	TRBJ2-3	TGTGCCAGCAGCTTGGTGTCCAGGACAGGTGGCACAGATACGCAGTATTTT	CASSLVSRTGGTDTQYF
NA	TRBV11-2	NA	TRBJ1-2	TGTGCCAGCAGCTTAGGGGCTCAGGCAAGAGGCTACACCTTC	CASSLGAQARGYTF
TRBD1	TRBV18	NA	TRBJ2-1	TGTGCCAGCTCCCCGACAGGGGGCACCTACAATGAGCAGTTCTTC	CASSPTGGTYNEQFF
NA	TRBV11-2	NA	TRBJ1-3	TGTGCCAGCAGCTTAGATAGGCGGGTCTCTGGAAACACCATATATTTT	CASSLDRRVSGNTIYF
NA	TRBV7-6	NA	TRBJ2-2	TGTGCCAGCAGCTTACCCTCTGGCGGGCAGCTCTTCACCGGGGAGCTGTTTTTT	CASSLPSGGQLFTGELFF
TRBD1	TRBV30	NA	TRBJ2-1	TGTGCCTGGAGTCCATCAGGACAGGGCTCCTACAATGAGCAGTTCTTC	CAWSPSGQGSYNEQFF
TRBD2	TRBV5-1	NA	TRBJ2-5	TGCGCCAGCAACCACTTACCGGGGGGGCCCTGGGAGACCCAGTACTTC	CASNHLPGGPWETQYF
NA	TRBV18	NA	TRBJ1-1	TGTGCCAGCTCACCACGGACAGAAAACACTGAAGCTTTCTTT	CASSPRTENTEAFF
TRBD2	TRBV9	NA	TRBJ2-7	TGTGCCAGCAGCGTGGGAGGGCTAACGCTCCACGAGCAGTACTTC	CASSVGGLTLHEQYF
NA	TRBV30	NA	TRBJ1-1	TGTGCCTGGAGGTTATTGACACTCGCCAGCCCCGAAGCTTTCTTT	CAWRLLTLASPEAFF
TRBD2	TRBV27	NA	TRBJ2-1	TGTGCCAGCAGTTTAGCGGGGGGTTGGAGCTCCTACAATGAGCAGTTCTTC	CASSLAGGWSSYNEQFF
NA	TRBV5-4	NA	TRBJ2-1	TGTGCCAGCAACAACAGGGTTGACAATGAGCAGTTCTTC	CASNNRVDNEQFF
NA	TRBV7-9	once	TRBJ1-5	TGTGCCAGCAGCTTAATCGGGGGGGATCAGCCCCAGCATTTT	CASSLIGGDQPQHF
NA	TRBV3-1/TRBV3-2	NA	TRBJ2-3	TGTGCCAGCAGCCAAGGAGGGATTCCAGATACGCAGTATTTT	CASSQGGIPDTQYF
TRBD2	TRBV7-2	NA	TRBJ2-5	TGTGCCAGCAGCTTAGCTAGCGGGGATCTAGGGACCCAGTACTTC	CASSLASGDLGTQYF
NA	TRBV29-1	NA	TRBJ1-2	TGCAGCGTTGAAAGCTATGGGGCTCCCTATGGCTACACCTTC	CSVESYGAPYGYTF